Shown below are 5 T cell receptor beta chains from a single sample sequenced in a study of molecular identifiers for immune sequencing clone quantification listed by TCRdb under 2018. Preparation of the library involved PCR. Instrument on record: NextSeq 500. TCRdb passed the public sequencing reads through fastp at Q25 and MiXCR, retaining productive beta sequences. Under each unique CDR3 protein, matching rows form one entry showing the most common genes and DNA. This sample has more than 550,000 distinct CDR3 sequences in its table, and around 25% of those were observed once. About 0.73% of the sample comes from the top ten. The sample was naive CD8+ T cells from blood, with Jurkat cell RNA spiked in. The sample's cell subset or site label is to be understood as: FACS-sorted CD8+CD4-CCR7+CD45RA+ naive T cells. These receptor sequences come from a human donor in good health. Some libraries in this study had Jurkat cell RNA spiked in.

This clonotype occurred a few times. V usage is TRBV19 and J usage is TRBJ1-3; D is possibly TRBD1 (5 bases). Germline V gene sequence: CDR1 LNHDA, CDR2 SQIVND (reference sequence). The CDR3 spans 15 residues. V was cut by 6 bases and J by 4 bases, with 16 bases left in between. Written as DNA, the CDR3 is TGTGCCAGTAGCCAATCCGGGACCAGGGGAAACACCATATATTTT. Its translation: CASSQSGTRGNTIYF. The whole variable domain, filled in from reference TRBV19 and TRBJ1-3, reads DGGITQSPKYLFRKEGQNVTLSCEQNLNHDAMYWYRQDPGQGLRLIYYSQIVNDFQKGDIAEGYSVSREKKESFPLTVTSAQKNPTAFYLCASSQSGTRGNTIYFGEGSWLTVV.

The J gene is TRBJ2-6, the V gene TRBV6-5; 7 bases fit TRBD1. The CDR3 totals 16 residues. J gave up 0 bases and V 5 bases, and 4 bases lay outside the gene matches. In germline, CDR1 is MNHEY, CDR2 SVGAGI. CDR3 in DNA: TGTGCCAGCAGTACGGGACAGATCTCTGGGGCCAACGTCCTGACTTTC. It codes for CASSTGQISGANVLTF.

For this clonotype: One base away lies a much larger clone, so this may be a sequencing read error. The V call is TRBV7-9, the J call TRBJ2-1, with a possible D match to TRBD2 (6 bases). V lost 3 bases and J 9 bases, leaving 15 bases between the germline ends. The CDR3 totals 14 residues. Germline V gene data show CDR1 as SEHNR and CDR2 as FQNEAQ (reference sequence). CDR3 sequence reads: CASSFTCGVPEQFF. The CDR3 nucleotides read TGTGCCAGCAGCTTTACTTGCGGGGTCCCTGAGCAGTTCTTC.

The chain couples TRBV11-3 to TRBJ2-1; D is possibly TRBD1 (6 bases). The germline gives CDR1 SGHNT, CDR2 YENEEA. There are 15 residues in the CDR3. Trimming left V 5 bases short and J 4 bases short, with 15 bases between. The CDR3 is CASSGGKGIYNEQFF. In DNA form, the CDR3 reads TGTGCCAGCAGCGGGGGCAAGGGAATTTACAATGAGCAGTTCTTC.

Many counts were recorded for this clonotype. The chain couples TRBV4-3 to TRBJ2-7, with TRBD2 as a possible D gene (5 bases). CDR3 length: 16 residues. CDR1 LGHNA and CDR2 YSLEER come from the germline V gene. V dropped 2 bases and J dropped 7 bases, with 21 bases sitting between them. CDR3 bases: TGCGCCAGCAGCCAATACTCGCCGGGGATAGGAGAGGAGCAGTACTTC. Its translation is CASSQYSPGIGEEQYF.